This T cell receptor beta chain was identified during a study of Graves' ophthalmopathy and Graves' hyperthyroidism. As to this clonotype: A read error may account for a junction end that differs from germline.

Hyperthyroidism patients were newly diagnosed, under 2 months' duration, aged 18 to 65. Pregnant or lactating patients and those with other autoimmune diseases or uncontrolled infections were excluded. CDR1 is LNHDA and CDR2 is SQIVND in the germline V gene (reference sequence). The length of the CDR3 is 15 residues. RNA transcripts served as template for amplifying TCR beta CDR3 sequences. First-round RT-PCR relied on HTBI primers, and a second-round multiplex PCR came next. MiXCR, applied by TCRdb to the multiplex PCR reads, yields one record per CDR3 protein. The sample holds 400,000 to 450,000 distinct CDR3 sequences; 20% to 25% are singletons and the top ten take around 3%.

Sequenced sample: peripheral blood. The sequence came from a woman between 18 and 29 years old with stable Graves' hyperthyroidism. The chain joins TRBV19 to TRBJ2-4, with D possibly TRBD1 on 5 matching bases. Written as DNA, the CDR3 is TGTGCCAGTAGTCTCGACAGCTTAGCCAAAAACATTAAGTACTTC. Translation: CASSLDSLAKNIKYF.